The 21 T cell receptor beta chains listed next were all sequenced from one sample in a study of response to subunit inactivated influenza vaccine. TCRdb reprocessed the RT-PCR reads via MiXCR and lists one record per CDR3 protein. This sample has over 800,000 distinct CDR3 sequences, with 21% found just once. The specimen was PBMCs from blood, collected around 5 days after vaccination. The source is a man aged 45-65 years who received an inactivated influenza vaccine.

The sample holds a few counts of this clonotype. The CDR3 nucleotides read TGTGCCAACTACCGCCCCCCTGAAAATGAGCAGTTCTTC. Residues: CANYRPPENEQFF. The chain has TRBV2 and TRBJ2-1; D is undetermined. CDR3 length: 13 residues. Germline V gene data show CDR1 as SNHLY and CDR2 as FYNNEI. The V and J ends lost 10 bases and 7 bases respectively, with 17 bases between them.

The CDR3 bases are TGTGCCAGCAGCTTAGGAAGCGGGAGGGCCGGTCACGAGCAGTTCTTC. Protein product: CASSLGSGRAGHEQFF. The chain is built from TRBV7-8 and TRBJ2-1, with 10 bases identical to TRBD2. The length of the CDR3 is 16 residues. V dropped 1 base and J dropped 10; count of bases not matched to a gene: 10. Germline-derived CDR1 and CDR2 are SGHVS and FQNEAQ. The variable domain in full, with the rest retrieved from reference TRBV7-8 and TRBJ2-1, is GAGVSQSPRYKVAKRGQDVALRCDPISGHVSLFWYQQALGQGPEFLTYFQNEAQLDKSGLPSDRFFAERPEGSVSTLKIQRTQQEDSAVYLCASSLGSGRAGHEQFFGPGTRLTVL.

This chain joins TRBV28 and TRBJ1-4, with 8 nucleotides matching TRBD1. This CDR3 is built from 15 residues. V lost 8 bases to trimming and J lost 4 bases; unmatched junction nucleotides: 9. The germline V gene encodes CDR1 MDHEN and CDR2 SYDVKM. The CDR3 protein is CASSSGGGDNEKLFF. Here the CDR3 DNA reads TGTGCCAGCTCTTCAGGGGGCGGAGATAATGAAAAACTGTTTTTT.

This chain joins TRBV21-1 and TRBJ2-7. TRBV21-1 has pseudogene status. This CDR3 comprises 11 residues. The chain's CDR3 is CASSKEVEQYF. CDR3 coding DNA: TGTGCCAGCAGCAAAGAAGTCGAGCAGTACTTC.

This clonotype was recorded a few times. The V gene is TRBV7-2, the J gene TRBJ1-2; a possible D gene is TRBD1 (5 bases). Germline V gene data show CDR1 as SGHTA and CDR2 as FQGNSA. This CDR3 contains 14 residues. The V end lost 1 base, the J end lost 7 bases, and 13 bases lay between the germline ends. CDR3 DNA sequence: TGTGCCAGCAGCTTAGTGGTGGGCCAGGGTGGCTACACCTTC. Its protein is CASSLVVGQGGYTF.

V is TRBV6-2 or TRBV6-3 and J is TRBJ2-1, with 8 bases aligning to TRBD2. V gave up 3 bases and J gave up 2 bases; unmatched junction bases: 15. CDR3 length: 19 amino acids. Germline assignment: CDR1 MNHEY and CDR2 SVGEGT. CDR3 coding DNA: TGTGCCAGCAGTTATAGCGGCGGGGGGACCCCCGGGGCCTACAATGAGCAGTTCTTC. Its protein is CASSYSGGGTPGAYNEQFF.

This clonotype was detected a few times. V usage is TRBV20-1 and J usage is TRBJ2-3; D is perhaps TRBD1 (5 bases). V lost 0 bases and J lost 6, with 10 bases in between. This CDR3 spans 13 amino acids. In germline, CDR1 is DFQATT, CDR2 SNEGSKA (reference sequence). The CDR3 loop reads CSARDQGLDTQYF. The CDR3 bases are TGCAGTGCTAGAGACCAGGGTCTGGATACGCAGTATTTT.

A few counts support this clonotype. The V call is TRBV12-3 or TRBV12-4, the J call TRBJ2-3; the D gene could be TRBD1 or TRBD2 (5 bases each). The CDR3 sequence is 16 residues long. The V gene lost 6 bases and the J gene lost 2 bases, with 18 bases spanning the gap. CDR3 nucleotides: TGTGCCAGCAGACGGACCCGGGACCAGATCACAGATACGCAGTATTTT. This encodes CASRRTRDQITDTQYF.

This clonotype appeared many times. The chain employs TRBV20-1 and TRBJ2-5; possible D gene TRBD1, 6 bases. This CDR3 is 13 amino acids long. Trimming removed 3 bases from V and 7 bases from J, with 15 bases in between. The germline gives CDR1 DFQATT, CDR2 SNEGSKA (reference sequence). CDR3 nucleotides: TGCAGTGCTAGCGACAGGCGAGTCGGGACCCAGTACTTC. Translated, it gives CSASDRRVGTQYF.

The V and J genes are TRBV12-3 or TRBV12-4 and TRBJ2-2, with TRBD2 matching 7 bases. The J segment lost 5 bases and the V segment lost 6 bases, leaving 6 bases of the junction unmatched. CDR3 length equals 14 residues. CDR3 in DNA: TGTGCCAGCAGACTAGGGCGGGGGACCGGGGAGCTGTTTTTT. It yields the protein CASRLGRGTGELFF.

The table lists this clonotype with a few counts. The CDR3 is CSARQGGRRNQPQHF. CDR3 coding DNA: TGCAGTGCTAGACAGGGAGGAAGGCGCAATCAGCCCCAGCATTTT. The chain joins TRBV20-1 to TRBJ1-5; perhaps TRBD1 as D (5 bases). The CDR3 consists of 15 residues. Germline values: CDR1 DFQATT, CDR2 SNEGSKA (reference sequence). V was cut by 2 bases and J by 2 bases, with 13 bases left in between.

The sample holds a few counts of this clonotype. The CDR3 here is CASSLEAGGGYEQYF. Written as DNA, the CDR3 is TGCGCCAGCAGCTTGGAAGCGGGGGGTGGCTACGAGCAGTACTTC. The rearrangement links TRBV5-1 to TRBJ2-7; 9 nucleotides align to TRBD2. The CDR3 is 15 residues long. Germline loops: CDR1 SGHRS, CDR2 YFSETQ. Losses at the gene ends were 0 bases for V and 3 bases for J; bases not matched to a gene: 4.

This chain uses TRBV20-1 with TRBJ2-7, with 10 positions matching TRBD2. From germline, CDR1 is DFQATT and CDR2 SNEGSKA (reference sequence). CDR3 length: 15 residues. The junction had 3 bases not matched to a gene; V was cut back by 1 base and J by 0 bases. CDR3 in DNA: TGCAGTGCTAGAGTCAGCGGGAGGGCCTCCTACGAGCAGTACTTC. Its translation: CSARVSGRASYEQYF.

The chain recombines TRBV6-1 with TRBJ2-1; no clear D gene. Trimming removed 6 bases at V and 0 bases at J, with 15 bases between. CDR3 length equals 16 residues. In germline, CDR1 is MNHNS, CDR2 SASEGT. The CDR3: CASSRLAHGSYNEQFF. As DNA, the CDR3 is TGTGCCAGCAGCCGACTGGCTCATGGCTCCTACAATGAGCAGTTCTTC.

The chain uses TRBV29-1 and TRBJ2-4, with D hard to call. Trimming left V 6 bases short and J 2 bases short, with 11 bases between. Germline CDR1 and CDR2: SQVTM and ANQGSEA. The CDR3 consists of 13 residues. CDR3 sequence (DNA): TGCAGCGTCGCCCACAGTTCCAAAAACATTCAGTACTTC. Amino acid sequence: CSVAHSSKNIQYF.

The chain employs TRBV4-2 and TRBJ2-7; D might be TRBD2 (5 bases). CDR1 is LGHNA, CDR2 YNFKEQ, per germline. The ends were cut back, 1 base at V and 4 bases at J, with 14 bases in the middle. The CDR3 sequence is 15 residues long. This CDR3 reads CASSQASNEGYEQYF. The CDR3 DNA is TGTGCCAGCAGCCAAGCAAGTAATGAGGGTTACGAGCAGTACTTC.

The V and J genes are TRBV5-1 and TRBJ2-2, with D possibly TRBD2 on 5 matching bases. Per the germline V gene, CDR1 is SGHRS and CDR2 is YFSETQ. This CDR3 is built from 17 residues. Trimming stripped 4 bases from V and 0 bases from J, with 16 bases between. The CDR3 spells CASSPPRLAPNTGELFF. The CDR3 coding sequence is TGCGCCAGCAGCCCGCCCCGTCTAGCTCCGAACACCGGGGAGCTGTTTTTT.

The rearrangement joins TRBV20-1 to TRBJ2-5; no firm D call. Trimming left V 4 bases short and J 7 bases short, with 25 bases between. The CDR3 sequence is 16 residues long. The V gene's germline CDR1 is DFQATT and CDR2 SNEGSKA (reference sequence). The CDR3 loop is CSAISLKRPGKGTQYF. The CDR3, as DNA: TGCAGTGCTATTTCTTTAAAACGGCCAGGCAAGGGGACCCAGTACTTC.

The chain carries TRBV5-1 and TRBJ2-7, with D possibly called TRBD1 or TRBD2 (5 bases each). The germline gives CDR1 SGHRS, CDR2 YFSETQ. Trimming took 0 bases from V and 2 from J, leaving 12 bases between them. CDR3 length: 15 amino acids. CDR3 nucleotide sequence: TGCGCCAGCAGCTTGGAGGGGACCATACCCTACGAGCAGTACTTC. As protein: CASSLEGTIPYEQYF.

V is TRBV25-1 and J is TRBJ2-7; 8 bases agree with TRBD1. This CDR3 is built from 14 residues. Looked up from germline, CDR1 is MGHDK and CDR2 is SYGVNS. The V gene end was trimmed by 8 bases and the J gene end by 6 bases; junction bases not matched to a gene: 12. The CDR3 DNA reads as TGTGCCAGCGCTTGGACAGGGCAGGGCGGCGAGCAGTACTTC. Protein product: CASAWTGQGGEQYF.

This clonotype has more than one count but fewer than ten. This chain links TRBV24-1 with TRBJ2-1; 11 bases line up with TRBD2. The CDR3 is 18 amino acids. Germline CDR1 KGHDR, CDR2 SFDVKD. V shed 5 bases and J 4 bases; nucleotides not matched to a gene: 12. The DNA of the CDR3 is TGTGCCACCAGTGCCATGACTAGCGGGATATATACTTACAATGAGCAGTTCTTC. Amino acid sequence: CATSAMTSGIYTYNEQFF.